A selection of T cell receptor beta chains follows, all from one sample in a study of blood T cell repertoires in COVID-19. The table came from immunoSEQ multiplex PCR; TCRdb's copy has only in-frame clones and leaves some out. This table holds 70,000 to 100,000 clones, about four fifths found once. Sequenced material: peripheral blood. These receptors originate from a woman older than 75 with acute or convalescent COVID-19. The CDR3 runs from the conserved cysteine through the conserved F or W. The D gene is left open where the match is weak. Not all rows give a size; the values are once, few, many and, for expanded clones, a class.

D: -; size: few; V: TRBV6-5; J: TRBJ2-2; DNA: TGTGCCAGCAGTTACCGACTGGGGCGAACCGGGGAGCTGTTTTTT; CDR3: CASSYRLGRTGELFF
D: TRBD1; size: -; V: TRBV5-6; J: TRBJ1-5; DNA: TGTGCCAGCAGCCCTGCCCGTGGGGGACAGGGGGGCCCTAATCAGCCCCAGCATTTT; CDR3: CASSPARGGQGGPNQPQHF
D: TRBD1; size: -; V: TRBV6-5; J: TRBJ1-6; DNA: TGTGCCAGCAGTTACGGACAGGGGGTTTTGAGTTCACCCCTCCACTTT; CDR3: CASSYGQGVLSSPLHF
D: -; size: -; V: TRBV3-1/TRBV3-2; J: TRBJ2-1; DNA: TGTGCCAGCAGCCAAGATACTAGTCAGTCGTTCTTC; CDR3: CASSQDTSQSFF
D: TRBD1; size: few; V: TRBV27; J: TRBJ1-6; DNA: TGTGCCAGCAGTTTATCGCCTATACAGGGGTTCAATTCACCCCTCCACTTT; CDR3: CASSLSPIQGFNSPLHF
D: TRBD1; size: -; V: TRBV25-1; J: TRBJ1-1; DNA: TGTGCCAGCAGTGCTGACAGGGGGAACACTGAAGCTTTCTTT; CDR3: CASSADRGNTEAFF
D: -; size: once; V: TRBV6-1; J: TRBJ1-5; DNA: TGTGCCAGCAGTGAATCGGGGGGAGGCAATCAGCCCCAGCATTTT; CDR3: CASSESGGGNQPQHF
D: -; size: -; V: TRBV15; J: TRBJ1-2; DNA: TGTGCCACCAGCAGAGGGGCAGGCGATGGCTACACCTTC; CDR3: CATSRGAGDGYTF
D: -; size: -; V: TRBV9; J: TRBJ2-3; DNA: TGTGCCAGCAGCGTAGTGGTGGGGGGACTCACAGATACGCAGTATTTT; CDR3: CASSVVVGGLTDTQYF
D: -; size: -; V: TRBV7-9; J: TRBJ2-4; DNA: TGTGCCAGCAGCCCTATCGACAGAAACATTCAGTACTTC; CDR3: CASSPIDRNIQYF
D: -; size: -; V: TRBV18; J: TRBJ2-7; DNA: TGTGCCAGCTCAACCCAACGGGACACGGCGTACTTC; CDR3: CASSTQRDTAYF
D: TRBD1; size: -; V: TRBV6-2/TRBV6-3; J: TRBJ1-1; DNA: TGTGCCAGCAGTACCTGGACAGGGATCACTGAAGCTTTCTTT; CDR3: CASSTWTGITEAFF
D: TRBD2; size: -; V: TRBV5-1; J: TRBJ2-1; DNA: TGCGCCAGCAGCTTGGAAGGTCAACTAGCGGGGGGTGAGCAGTTCTTC; CDR3: CASSLEGQLAGGEQFF
D: TRBD2; size: -; V: TRBV30; J: TRBJ2-4; DNA: TGTGCCTGGGACGTGGCAGGCGGGGGGAAAAACATTCAGTACTTC; CDR3: CAWDVAGGGKNIQYF
D: -; size: -; V: TRBV5-6; J: TRBJ1-1; DNA: TGTGCCAGCAGCCCGATAGGGGGGGGCGACACTGAAGCTTTCTTT; CDR3: CASSPIGGGDTEAFF
D: -; size: -; V: TRBV28; J: TRBJ1-2; DNA: TGTGCCAGCAGTTTATCGACTCTCCCGTATGGCTACACCTTC; CDR3: CASSLSTLPYGYTF
D: TRBD1; size: -; V: TRBV5-8; J: TRBJ1-5; DNA: TGTGCCAGCAGCTTGGGTTTACAGGGGGCATCAACTCAGCCCCAGCATTTT; CDR3: CASSLGLQGASTQPQHF
D: TRBD2; size: -; V: TRBV28; J: TRBJ2-1; DNA: TGTGCCAGCGGGTTGCTAGCGGGGGGGATGGGCAATGAGCAGTTCTTC; CDR3: CASGLLAGGMGNEQFF
D: -; size: -; V: TRBV2; J: TRBJ1-1; DNA: TGTGCCAGCAGTGAAGCGCGGAGCCCTGAAGCTTTCTTT; CDR3: CASSEARSPEAFF
D: TRBD1; size: -; V: TRBV18; J: TRBJ2-1; DNA: TGTGCCAGCTCACCAACTGGGGACAGATACAATGAGCAGTTCTTC; CDR3: CASSPTGDRYNEQFF
D: -; size: -; V: TRBV5-1; J: TRBJ2-7; DNA: TGCGCCAGCAGCTTGGAGGCGGCGAGCTCCTACGAGCAGTACTTC; CDR3: CASSLEAASSYEQYF
D: TRBD1; size: few; V: TRBV27; J: TRBJ1-2; DNA: TGTGCCAGCAGCGGACAGGGGGTTAACTATGGCTACACCTTC; CDR3: CASSGQGVNYGYTF
D: TRBD1; size: once; V: TRBV7-9; J: TRBJ1-5; DNA: TGTGCCAGCAGCTCCTTCGGACGGGACAGTTCAAATCAGCCCCAGCATTTT; CDR3: CASSSFGRDSSNQPQHF
D: -; size: few; V: TRBV5-8; J: TRBJ1-2; DNA: TGTGCCAGCACCCTCTCGGGGAGTTATGGCTACACCTTC; CDR3: CASTLSGSYGYTF
D: -; size: -; V: TRBV27; J: TRBJ1-3; DNA: TGTGCCAGCAGTTTAGGTGCAGACTCTGGAAACACCATATATTTT; CDR3: CASSLGADSGNTIYF
D: TRBD1; size: few; V: TRBV7-9; J: TRBJ1-2; DNA: TGTGCCAGCAGCTTAGTACACAGGGGGAACGATGGCTACACCTTC; CDR3: CASSLVHRGNDGYTF
D: -; size: -; V: TRBV19; J: TRBJ1-2; DNA: TGTGCCAGTAGTATTCTCAGCACAGTCTATGGCTACACCTTC; CDR3: CASSILSTVYGYTF
D: -; size: few; V: TRBV19; J: TRBJ1-4; DNA: TGTGCCACCACCGGCAGGGTCGCTGAAAAACTGTTTTTT; CDR3: CATTGRVAEKLFF
D: TRBD2; size: -; V: TRBV7-6; J: TRBJ2-2; DNA: TGTGCCAGCAGCTTAGTGTCGGCTAGCGGGGGGGCAGCCGGGGAGCTGTTTTTT; CDR3: CASSLVSASGGAAGELFF
D: TRBD2; size: -; V: TRBV3-1/TRBV3-2; J: TRBJ2-7; DNA: TGTGCCAGCAGCCAGCGGGGGTACGATCAGTACTTC; CDR3: CASSQRGYDQYF
D: -; size: -; V: TRBV30; J: TRBJ2-1; DNA: TGTGCCTGGAGACTGGGGCGCGTTGGTGAGCAGTTCTTC; CDR3: CAWRLGRVGEQFF
D: -; size: -; V: TRBV12-2; J: TRBJ2-5; DNA: TGTGCAAGTCGCTTCGTGCCCCGGGACAGGGGGAGGTTGGAGACCCAGTACTTC; CDR3: CASRFVPRDRGRLETQYF
D: TRBD1; size: few; V: TRBV10-3; J: TRBJ1-4; DNA: TGTGCCATCAGTGAGTCGCGACAGGGCAGTGAAAAACTGTTTTTT; CDR3: CAISESRQGSEKLFF
D: -; size: -; V: TRBV6-2/TRBV6-3; J: TRBJ2-7; DNA: TGTGCCAGCAGCCGACCCGGGACTCTTTACGAGCAGTACTTC; CDR3: CASSRPGTLYEQYF
D: -; size: -; V: TRBV30; J: TRBJ2-1; DNA: TGTGCCTGGAGTCCAAGTCCTCCTAGCCCGATCAATGAGCAGTTCTTC; CDR3: CAWSPSPPSPINEQFF
D: TRBD1; size: -; V: TRBV11-3; J: TRBJ2-6; DNA: TGTGCCAGCAGGCAACCCCGGGACAGGGAGAACTCTGGGGCCAACGTCCTGACTTTC; CDR3: CASRQPRDRENSGANVLTF
D: -; size: -; V: TRBV7-2; J: TRBJ2-3; DNA: TGTGCCAGCAGCTCCCCTAGCCTTCGCGACACAGATACGCAGTATTTT; CDR3: CASSSPSLRDTDTQYF
D: TRBD1; size: -; V: TRBV10-2; J: TRBJ2-2; DNA: TGCGCCAGCAGGGGGACAGCGAACACCGGGGAGCTGTTTTTT; CDR3: CASRGTANTGELFF
D: TRBD1; size: -; V: TRBV6-4; J: TRBJ2-2; DNA: TGTGCCAGCAGTAGACAGGGGGCGCGAACCGGGGAGCTGTTTTTT; CDR3: CASSRQGARTGELFF
D: -; size: -; V: TRBV4-3; J: TRBJ2-1; DNA: TGCGCCAGCAGCCGCCAGGGGAGTGAGCAGTTCTTC; CDR3: CASSRQGSEQFF
D: TRBD2; size: few; V: TRBV5-4; J: TRBJ2-2; DNA: TGTGCCAGCAGCTTACAACGGGGGGCGAACACCGGGGAGCTGTTTTTT; CDR3: CASSLQRGANTGELFF
D: TRBD1; size: -; V: TRBV9; J: TRBJ2-7; DNA: TGTGCCAGCAGCCCTCAACCGACAGGGGGCTCCTACGAGCAGTACTTC; CDR3: CASSPQPTGGSYEQYF
D: -; size: -; V: TRBV28; J: TRBJ1-1; DNA: TGTGCCAGCAACAGCAGGGTCGCGACTACTGAAGCTTTCTTT; CDR3: CASNSRVATTEAFF
D: -; size: -; V: TRBV28; J: TRBJ2-1; DNA: TGTGCCAGCAGCCCAGGGCCGAGGAATGAGCAGTTCTTC; CDR3: CASSPGPRNEQFF
D: -; size: -; V: TRBV25-1; J: TRBJ1-6; DNA: TGTGCCAGCCAACCCCTGGGGGGGAATTCACCCCTCCACTTT; CDR3: CASQPLGGNSPLHF